This T cell receptor (beta chain) emerged from a study of identical twins. The CDR3 is 16 amino acids. Trimming took off 0 bases at V and 4 bases at J, with 13 bases between the two ends. Germline assignment: CDR1 ENHRY and CDR2 SYGVKD. MiXCR, run by TCRdb on the 5' RACE reads, gives a single entry per CDR3 protein. Found here are about 520,000 distinct CDR3 sequences, approximately 22% of them singletons; the top ten hold 0.91%. This clonotype was observed a few times. These sequences were also reported in another study, on T cells expressing NK-cell markers.

The chain links TRBV10-3 to TRBJ2-1; D uncertain. The origin of this receptor is a woman under 30 in good health. Sequencing used CD4+ T cells sorted from blood. The CDR3 region is CAISESSSPQYNEQFF. In nucleotides, the CDR3 is TGTGCCATCAGTGAGTCGTCTAGTCCCCAATACAATGAGCAGTTCTTC.